This T cell receptor beta chain originates from a study of blood T cell repertoires in COVID-19. CDR1 is MDHEN and CDR2 is SYDVKM in the germline V gene. The V gene end was trimmed by 2 bases and the J gene end by 6 bases; junction bases not matched to a gene: 5. The length of the CDR3 is 14 residues. In the source study's methods: Counts of nucleated cells, estimated from reference gene primer amplification, were obtained. TCRdb's table, derived via immunoSEQ multiplex PCR, lists solely in-frame clones and lacks some. V and J calls and clone size follow that table, whereas D and trimming were derived from the DNA. This table has hundreds of thousands of clones, over 75% appearing once.

The chain carries TRBV28 and TRBJ2-3; 7 bases align to TRBD1. The sequence was obtained from a woman aged 80 or over with acute or convalescent COVID-19. Sequencing used peripheral blood. The CDR3 is CASSLDGTEDTQYF. For the CDR3, the DNA is TGTGCCAGCAGTTTAGACGGGACAGAGGATACGCAGTATTTT.